This T cell receptor beta chain was identified in a study of blood T cells in healthy people across ages. Germline V gene data show CDR1 as MNHEY and CDR2 as SMNVEV (reference sequence). CDR3 size: 13 residues. The V end lost 6 bases, the J end lost 2 bases, and 10 bases lay between the germline ends. The second PCR ran about 6 to 11 cycles with a sample-barcoded 5' primer and J-beta primers. Each CDR3 protein is one row after TCRdb ran MiXCR on the 5' RACE reads. There are 1 million or so distinct CDR3 sequences in the sample; around 25% occur only once, and 0.65% to 0.75% lies in the top ten. This clonotype occurred many times. Another study also made use of these data, one on T cells of mothers and their children. As reported in that work: When mothers and children were related, their normalized repertoire overlap, which was always slightly higher, did not differ significantly from that of unrelated pairs.

The sequence was obtained from a girl aged 2 to 9 in good health. The genes are TRBV27 and TRBJ1-2; no clear D. Input material: blood. CDR3 amino acids: CASSLGPNYGYTF. CDR3 nucleotides: TGTGCCAGCAGCTTAGGGCCCAACTATGGCTACACCTTC.